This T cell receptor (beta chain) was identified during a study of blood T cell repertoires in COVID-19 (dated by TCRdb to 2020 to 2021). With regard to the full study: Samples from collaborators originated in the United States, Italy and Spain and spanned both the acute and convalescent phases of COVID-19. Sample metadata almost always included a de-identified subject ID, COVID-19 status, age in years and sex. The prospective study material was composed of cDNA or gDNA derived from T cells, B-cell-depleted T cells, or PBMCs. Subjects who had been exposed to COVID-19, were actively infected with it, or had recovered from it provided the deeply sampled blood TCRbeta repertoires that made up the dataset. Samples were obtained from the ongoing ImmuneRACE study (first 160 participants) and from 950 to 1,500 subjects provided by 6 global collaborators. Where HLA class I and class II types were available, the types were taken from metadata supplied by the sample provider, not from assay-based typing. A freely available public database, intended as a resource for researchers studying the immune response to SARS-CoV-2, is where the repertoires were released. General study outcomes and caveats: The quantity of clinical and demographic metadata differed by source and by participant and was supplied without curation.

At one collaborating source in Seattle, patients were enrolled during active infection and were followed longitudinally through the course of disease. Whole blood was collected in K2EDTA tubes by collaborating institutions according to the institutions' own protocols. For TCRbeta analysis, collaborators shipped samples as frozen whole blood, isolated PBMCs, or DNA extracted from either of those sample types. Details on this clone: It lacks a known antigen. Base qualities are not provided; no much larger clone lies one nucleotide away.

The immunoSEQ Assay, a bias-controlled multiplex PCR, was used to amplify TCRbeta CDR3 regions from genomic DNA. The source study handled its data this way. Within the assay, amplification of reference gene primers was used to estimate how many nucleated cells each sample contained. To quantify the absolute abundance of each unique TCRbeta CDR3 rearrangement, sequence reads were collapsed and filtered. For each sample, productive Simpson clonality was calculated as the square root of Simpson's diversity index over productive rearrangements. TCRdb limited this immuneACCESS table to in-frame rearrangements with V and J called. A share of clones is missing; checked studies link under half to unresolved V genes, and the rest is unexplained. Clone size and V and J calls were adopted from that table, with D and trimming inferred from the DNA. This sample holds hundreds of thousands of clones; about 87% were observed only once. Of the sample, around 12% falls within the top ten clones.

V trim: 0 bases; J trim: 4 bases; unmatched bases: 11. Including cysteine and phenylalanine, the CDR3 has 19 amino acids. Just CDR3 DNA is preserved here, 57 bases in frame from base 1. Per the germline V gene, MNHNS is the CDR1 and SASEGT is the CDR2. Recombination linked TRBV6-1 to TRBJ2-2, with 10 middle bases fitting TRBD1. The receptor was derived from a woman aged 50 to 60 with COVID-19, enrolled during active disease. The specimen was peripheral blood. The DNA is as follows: TGTGCCAGCAGTGAAGCGATCTCGGGGACAGGGGTCTTCACCGGGGAGCTGTTTTTT. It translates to CASSEAISGTGVFTGELFF.